This T cell receptor beta chain was sequenced during a study of blood T cell repertoires in COVID-19. Study summary: Both acute and convalescent COVID-19 samples were obtained from the United States, Italy and Spain.

The CDR3 has 16 residues. Trimming stripped 5 bases from V and 0 bases from J, with 12 bases between. Germline CDR1 is SGDLS and CDR2 is YYNGEE. The count of this clone is one. Profiling relied on immunoSEQ multiplex PCR, and the TCRdb table lists in-frame clones only, not all of them. The sample includes fewer than 350,000 clones, around nine tenths of them seen just once. The source is a man between 35 and 55 years old with active or convalescent COVID-19. Sequences were obtained from peripheral blood. The genes are TRBV9 and TRBJ2-6; possible D gene TRBD2, 5 bases. The CDR3 DNA follows: TGTGCCAGCAGTGGCGGCGGACTCTCTGGGGCCAACGTCCTGACTTTC. Translating gives CASSGGGLSGANVLTF.